This T cell receptor (beta chain) was sequenced for a study of OX40 agonist ivuxolimab in advanced cancers. CDR3 size: 16 residues. Germline values: CDR1 SGDLS, CDR2 YYNGEE. V lost 0 bases and J lost 1, with 12 bases in between. The repertoire was sequenced with immunoSEQ multiplex PCR; TCRdb's copy has only in-frame clones and lacks some. This table holds 23,000 or so clones, less than 90% found once. The material was CD4+ or CD8+ T cells sorted from blood, obtained in a trial of the OX40 agonist ivuxolimab. The clonotype comes from an adult with an advanced solid tumor such as melanoma, head and neck, liver or kidney cancer. V is TRBV9 and J is TRBJ2-3; D gene uncertain. The CDR3, as DNA: TGTGCCAGCAGCGTAGCTACTTTGGGTCGCACAGATACGCAGTATTTT. It is translated as CASSVATLGRTDTQYF.